This T cell receptor beta chain was identified during a study of cytomegalovirus exposure and HLA in healthy donors. Study-wide context: The 100 to 150 validation repertoires matched the roughly 630 first-cohort repertoires in platform, a later analysis reported.

Germline V gives CDR1 MNHNS, CDR2 SASEGT. This CDR3 is built from 14 residues. Trimming cost V 7 bases and J 5 bases, with 17 bases left between them. Libraries were prepared by immunoSEQ multiplex PCR; TCRdb keeps only in-frame clonotypes and omits some of them. Altogether 90,000 to 130,000 clones are present, approximately 90% being singletons, with the ten largest covering 1.5% to 2%. Sample: PBMCs. The V and J genes are TRBV6-1 and TRBJ2-5, with unresolved D. The TCR was taken from a woman under 30 in good health and CMV-seronegative. The CDR3 is CASTRKAPGETQYF. CDR3 bases: TGTGCCAGCACTCGAAAGGCCCCCGGGGAGACCCAGTACTTC.